This TCR beta chain was retrieved from a study of blood T cell repertoires in COVID-19. Study context: Donors in the United States, Italy and Spain gave samples during acute or convalescent COVID-19. Nucleic acid was either cDNA or gDNA, and it came from T cells, B-cell-depleted T cells, or PBMCs.

V lost 2 bases and J lost 0, with 13 bases in between. The germline CDR1 and CDR2 sequences are MNHEY and SVGAGI. The CDR3 covers 16 residues. Individuals drawn from 24 US areas were roughly 18 to 100 years old. Study processing details: Nucleated cell number was recorded as an estimate derived from reference gene primer amplification. TCRdb keeps only in-frame clones here, not all; method: immunoSEQ multiplex PCR. That table furnishes V, J and clone size, whereas the DNA furnished D and trimming. This repertoire shows 150,000 to 200,000 clones, 89% found once; its top ten account for about 2.2%. The receptor was derived from a woman aged 40 to 50 with acute COVID-19. V gene TRBV6-5 combines with J gene TRBJ1-1; D gene ambiguous. Input material: PBMCs or T cells enriched from blood (not recorded which). CDR3 in amino acids: CASSYTTPGLNTEAFF. CDR3 DNA sequence: TGTGCCAGCAGTTACACTACCCCCGGGTTGAACACTGAAGCTTTCTTT.